This paragraph covers one T cell receptor (beta chain) sequence. Its specificity is unknown. The source of the sample is a study of early T cells in non-severe SARS-CoV-2 infection. Overall study results and limits: Database matching using VDJdb favored anti-spike CD8 responses, with private and CD4 specificities left missing.

This CDR3 contains 14 residues. Germline-derived CDR1 and CDR2 are SGHNT and YYREEE (reference sequence). J lost 3 bases, V lost 2 bases, and 5 bases had no gene match. TCRdb itself ran the 5' RACE reads through MiXCR, one entry per CDR3 protein. The sample has 60,000 to 85,000 distinct CDR3 sequences, around 16% seen once. The chain carries TRBV5-4 and TRBJ2-7; 7 bases line up with TRBD2. Sequencing input: whole blood. This TCR derives from an adult who was a healthcare worker with PCR-confirmed SARS-CoV-2 infection or an uninfected control (not recorded which). CDR3: CASSFFGGSYEQYF. The CDR3, as DNA: TGTGCCAGCAGCTTCTTTGGCGGGAGCTACGAGCAGTACTTC.